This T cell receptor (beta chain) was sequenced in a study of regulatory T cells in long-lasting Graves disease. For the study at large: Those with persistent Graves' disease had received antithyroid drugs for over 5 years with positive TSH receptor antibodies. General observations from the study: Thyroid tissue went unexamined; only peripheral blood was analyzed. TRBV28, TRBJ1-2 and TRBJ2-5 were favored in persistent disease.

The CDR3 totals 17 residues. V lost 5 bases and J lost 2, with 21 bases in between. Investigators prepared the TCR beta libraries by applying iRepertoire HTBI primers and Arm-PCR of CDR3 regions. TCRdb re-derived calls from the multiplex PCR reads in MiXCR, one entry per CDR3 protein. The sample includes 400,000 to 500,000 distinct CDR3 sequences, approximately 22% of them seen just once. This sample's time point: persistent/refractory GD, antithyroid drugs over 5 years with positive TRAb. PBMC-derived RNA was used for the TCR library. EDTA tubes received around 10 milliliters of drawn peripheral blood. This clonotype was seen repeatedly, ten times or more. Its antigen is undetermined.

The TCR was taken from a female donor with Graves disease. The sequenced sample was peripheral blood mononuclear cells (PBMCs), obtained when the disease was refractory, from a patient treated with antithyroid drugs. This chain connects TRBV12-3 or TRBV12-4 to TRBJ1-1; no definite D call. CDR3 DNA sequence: TGTGCCAGCAGTGCCTTGGGAGCCCTCTCCTCCAACACTGAAGCTTTCTTT. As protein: CASSALGALSSNTEAFF.